This T cell receptor beta chain originates from a study of T cell responses to AZD1222 COVID-19 vaccine (dated by TCRdb to the early 2020s). General notes on the study: TCR sequencing was performed for about 250 trial participants, of whom about 200 were given two doses of AZD1222 and around 26 were given two doses of MenACWY control vaccine. Trial participants were enrolled by age into subgroups of 18-55, 56-69 and 70-plus years, and around 150, 29 and 61 TCR-sequenced participants, respectively, were included in these subgroups.

In regard to this clone: Its target antigen remains unknown. It has no much larger one-base neighbor in the sample; base qualities were not kept.

The CDR1 and CDR2 encoded by the germline V gene are MNHNS and SASEGT. Clipping removes 2 bases from V and 9 bases from J, with 13 as the unmatched junction base count. The CDR3 numbers 16 residues from cysteine through phenylalanine. The CDR3 DNA has 48 bases and is translated from base 1. The CDR3 regions of human TCRbeta chains were analyzed by immunosequencing. Under the source paper's analysis protocol: TCRs in the repertoires were compared against a reference library of SARS-CoV-2-specific TCRs that had been generated with the MIRA antigen-specificity platform. Breadth was defined as the fraction of unique TCRs that were SARS-CoV-2-associated. Depth was defined as the fraction of total T cells that were SARS-CoV-2-associated. Using the MIRA data, every spike-specific TCR was mapped to the spike region that the TCR reacted to and assigned to either a CD4 or a CD8 class. Log10-transformed breadth and depth values were compared by one-way ANOVA with Sidak's multiple comparisons tests. TCRdb retrieved this table from immuneACCESS and kept in-frame rearrangements only. Not all clones are present; in checked studies, unresolved V genes account for under half, and no reason is known for the remainder. That table furnishes V, J and clone size, whereas the DNA furnished D and trimming. This sample lists 50,000 or so clones; 70% to 80% were detected once. The leading ten clones occupy less than 5% of the sample.

The study at large found these results: Because no samples from the day 14 peak response were available, repertoires could be characterized only after the peak T cell response. Spike-specific TCR breadth and depth rose significantly after two AZD1222 doses compared with day 0 and with MenACWY recipients. Reportedly, almost half of the unique spike-specific TCRs recognized epitopes lying outside the regions that are mutated in the B.1.351 and B.1.1.7 variants. Vaccine-associated CD4 TCRs spanned the whole spike protein, with dominant responses in regions 160-218 and 743-854. Participants were mostly white British and included more females than males, and it was suggested by the authors that clonal diversity may have been underestimated. In the small 56-69-year group, the increase in depth fell short of significance, most likely because of low power. Conclusions about previously exposed vaccinees are limited because only 5 or 6 AZD1222 recipients were SARS-CoV-2 seropositive at baseline.

Per the publication, the time point label means: about 28 days (+/-7) after the second vaccine dose. AZD1222 recipients with second doses at about 4 weeks or about 12 weeks were pooled, because spike-specific TCR depth and breadth did not differ between schedules. Vaccinee samples were obtained from the UK trials COV001 and COV002, which included a single-blind randomized controlled phase 2/3 trial of AZD1222 (ChAdOx1 nCoV-19) in healthy adults. For TCRbeta chain sequencing, PBMC samples from trial participants were taken at day 0 and at day 28 after the second dose. The sequence was collected from an adult who received the AZD1222 COVID-19 vaccine. The rearrangement joined TRBV6-1 to TRBJ2-1; the junction holds 7 bases that match TRBD1. This specimen was peripheral blood, taken 28 days after the second AZD1222 dose. The CDR3: CASSEYYEGARVEQFF. The nucleotide sequence is TGTGCCAGCAGTGAATATTACGAGGGGGCGCGGGTTGAGCAGTTCTTC.